The 20 T cell receptor beta chains listed next were all sequenced from one sample in a study of blood T cells in healthy people across ages. A sample-barcoded 5' primer and a J-beta primer mix were used in a second PCR of about 7 to 12 cycles. Using its own MiXCR run on the 5' RACE reads, TCRdb lists one record per CDR3 protein. The sample yields around 1,800,000 distinct CDR3 sequences, roughly 43% seen once. The sample was blood. Every receptor here comes from a human donor in good health.

The rearrangement joins TRBV28 to TRBJ1-5; D gene ambiguous. The CDR3 is 16 amino acids. Trimming left V 3 bases short and J 5 bases short, with 17 bases between. Germline V CDR1 and CDR2: MDHEN, SYDVKM. The CDR3, as DNA: TGTGCCAGCAGTTTGGGAGTAGGGTACTCCGATCAGCCCCAGCATTTT. Its protein product is CASSLGVGYSDQPQHF.

This clonotype was seen only a few times. This sequence joins TRBV7-9 and TRBJ2-4, with D possibly matching TRBD1 (5 bases). The germline V and J ends were trimmed by 4 bases and 4 bases, with 11 bases remaining between them. Germline lookup yields CDR1 SEHNR and CDR2 FQNEAQ (reference sequence). This CDR3 comprises 14 residues. CDR3 protein: CASSSWQGKNIQYF. In nucleotides, the CDR3 is TGTGCCAGCAGCTCCTGGCAGGGAAAAAACATTCAGTACTTC.

This clonotype has a handful of counts. The chain employs TRBV12-3 or TRBV12-4 and TRBJ2-3, with D tentatively TRBD1 (7 bases). Trimming removed 3 bases at V and 4 bases at J, with 17 bases between. The CDR3 runs to 16 residues. CDR3 bases: TGTGCCAGCAGTTTTCCCAGGGGGGCGGGCGCAGATACGCAGTATTTT. Its protein is CASSFPRGAGADTQYF.

CDR3 sequence reads: CASSFWSAGGGYTF. CDR3 nucleotide sequence: TGTGCCAGCAGTTTCTGGTCGGCAGGGGGTGGCTACACCTTC. This chain connects TRBV12-3 or TRBV12-4 to TRBJ1-2; 7 nucleotides match TRBD1. The CDR3 runs to 14 residues. V shed 3 bases and J 7 bases; nucleotides not matched to a gene: 8.

The CDR3 DNA is TGTGCCAGCAGCTTCGTCCGTAGGCTAGGAGGAGATACGCAGTATTTT. Protein sequence: CASSFVRRLGGDTQYF. The gene calls are TRBV7-8 and TRBJ2-3, with D perhaps matching TRBD2 (5 bases). CDR3 length equals 16 residues. Germline V gene lookup returns CDR1 SGHVS and CDR2 FQNEAQ. The germline V and J ends were trimmed by 3 bases and 5 bases, with 18 bases remaining between them.

The chain uses TRBV5-6 and TRBJ2-3, with D perhaps TRBD1 or TRBD2 (6 bases each). Germline V lookup: CDR1 SGHDT, CDR2 YYEEEE. V gave up 3 bases and J gave up 4 bases, with 15 bases separating them. The CDR3 spans 15 residues. CDR3 loop: CASSWGAGLADTQYF. CDR3 DNA: TGTGCCAGCAGCTGGGGGGCAGGGTTGGCAGATACGCAGTATTTT.

J is TRBJ2-2 and V is TRBV5-1; the match to TRBD1 covers 7 bases. Germline V gene data show CDR1 as SGHRS and CDR2 as YFSETQ. The CDR3 is 16 residues long. The junction had 8 bases not matched to a gene; V was cut back by 3 bases and J by 3 bases. The CDR3 coding sequence is TGCGCCAGCAGCTCACTAGGGGGCGCGGACACCGGGGAGCTGTTTTTT. Amino acids: CASSSLGGADTGELFF.

The sample holds a few counts of this clonotype. V is TRBV5-5 and J is TRBJ2-7; 10 positions match TRBD1. Germline CDR1 and CDR2: SGHKS and YYEKEE (reference sequence). This CDR3 has 16 amino acids. V was clipped by 0 bases and J by 2 bases; unmatched bases: 5. CDR3 residues: CASSLGLGQGTYEQYF. The CDR3 DNA reads as TGTGCCAGCAGCTTGGGATTGGGACAGGGGACCTACGAGCAGTACTTC.

The gene calls are TRBV20-1 and TRBJ2-3, with D perhaps TRBD2 (6 bases). V lost 0 bases and J 6 bases, leaving 16 bases between the germline ends. There are 15 residues in the CDR3. Germline V gene data show CDR1 as DFQATT and CDR2 as SNEGSKA (reference sequence). The CDR3 loop reads CSARDRALALDTQYF. The CDR3 bases are TGCAGTGCTAGAGATAGAGCGCTAGCGTTGGATACGCAGTATTTT.

This chain links TRBV5-1 with TRBJ2-4; no definite D call. The germline V and J ends were trimmed by 4 bases and 0 bases, with 17 bases remaining between them. Looked up from germline, CDR1 is SGHRS and CDR2 is YFSETQ. This CDR3 region has 17 residues. CDR3 sequence: CASSPIGSKLAKNIQYF. The CDR3 DNA sequence: TGCGCCAGCAGCCCCATCGGCAGCAAGCTAGCCAAAAACATTCAGTACTTC.

In its sample, this clonotype was seen a few times. V is TRBV24-1 and J is TRBJ2-5; TRBD1 agrees at 7 bases. This CDR3 is 13 amino acids long. The germline V gene encodes CDR1 KGHDR and CDR2 SFDVKD. Trimming removed 7 bases from V and 1 base from J; junction bases left unmatched: 2. CDR3 DNA sequence: TGTGCCACCAGACAGGGGCCCCAAGAGACCCAGTACTTC. Amino acid sequence: CATRQGPQETQYF.

The genes are TRBV4-1 and TRBJ2-7; 8 bases are a match to TRBD1. CDR1 MGHRA and CDR2 YSYEKL come from the germline V gene. Trimming removed 11 bases from V and 3 bases from J; junction bases left unmatched: 9. The length of the CDR3 is 13 residues. The DNA for the CDR3 is TGCGCCGGCGGCAGGGGGCCATTCTACGAGCAGTACTTC. Residues: CAGGRGPFYEQYF.

The chain carries TRBV28 and TRBJ2-5; the match to TRBD2 covers 7 bases. V dropped 3 bases and J dropped 1; count of bases not matched to a gene: 5. This CDR3 comprises 15 residues. Looked up from germline, CDR1 is MDHEN and CDR2 is SYDVKM. CDR3 in amino acids: CASSFRDYTQETQYF. The CDR3 DNA follows: TGTGCCAGCAGTTTTAGGGACTACACCCAAGAGACCCAGTACTTC.

The gene calls are TRBV12-3 or TRBV12-4 and TRBJ2-7, with D perhaps being TRBD1 or TRBD2 (5 bases each). V lost 3 bases and J lost 0, with 18 bases in between. CDR3 length: 17 residues. Here the CDR3 DNA reads TGTGCCAGCAGTTTTATGGGGACGGAGACCCTCTCCTACGAGCAGTACTTC. Its translation: CASSFMGTETLSYEQYF.

This clonotype was seen a handful of times. The chain carries TRBV4-2 and TRBJ1-2, with D tentatively TRBD1 (5 bases). V gave up 0 bases and J gave up 5 bases, with 13 bases separating them. This CDR3 comprises 15 residues. CDR1 is LGHNA and CDR2 is YNFKEQ in the germline V gene. In DNA form, the CDR3 reads TGTGCCAGCAGCCAAGATCGCAGACAGCCATATGGCTACACCTTC. Translating it yields CASSQDRRQPYGYTF.

A few counts support this clonotype. This chain connects TRBV29-1 to TRBJ2-5, with TRBD1 matching 8 bases. This CDR3 has 17 residues. From germline, CDR1 is SQVTM and CDR2 ANQGSEA. The V gene end was trimmed by 3 bases and the J gene end by 4 bases; junction bases not matched to a gene: 16. The CDR3 sequence: CSVEGSRGQMSGETQYF. CDR3 in DNA: TGCAGCGTTGAGGGGAGCAGGGGGCAAATGAGTGGAGAGACCCAGTACTTC.

This clonotype was found a few times. V is TRBV29-1 and J is TRBJ2-1; no clear D gene. CDR3 length: 13 residues. The V gene lost 5 bases and the J gene lost 10 bases, with 18 bases spanning the gap. Germline V CDR1 and CDR2: SQVTM, ANQGSEA. CDR3 in amino acids: CSVRVSSRWEQFF. As DNA, the CDR3 is TGCAGCGTTAGGGTCAGCAGCAGGTGGGAGCAGTTCTTC.

CDR3 amino acids: CASSPGAVNTEAFF. The CDR3 DNA reads as TGTGCCAGCAGCCCAGGGGCAGTGAACACTGAAGCTTTCTTT. The genes are TRBV28 and TRBJ1-1; tentative D call: TRBD1 (6 bases). This CDR3 region has 14 residues. Trimming shortened V by 6 bases and J by 0 bases, and 11 bases separated the two germline ends. CDR1 is MDHEN, CDR2 SYDVKM, per germline.

This clonotype showed up just a few times. The rearrangement links TRBV5-1 to TRBJ2-7; D is unresolved. The CDR3 extends over 15 amino acids. CDR1 is SGHRS and CDR2 is YFSETQ in the germline V gene. V was trimmed by 3 bases and J by 2 bases, leaving 15 bases between them. This chain's CDR3 is CASSSGQQEPYEQYF. CDR3 in DNA: TGCGCCAGCAGCTCGGGCCAACAAGAGCCCTACGAGCAGTACTTC.

This clonotype was detected a few times. The rearrangement uses TRBV15 and TRBJ1-1, with 7 bases identical to TRBD1. V shed 3 bases, J shed 1 base, and the junction held 5 bases outside the gene matches. The germline V gene encodes CDR1 LNHNV and CDR2 YYDKDF (reference sequence). The CDR3 covers 15 residues. The CDR3 is CATSSFEGANTEAFF. In DNA form, the CDR3 reads TGTGCCACCAGCAGCTTCGAGGGGGCGAACACTGAAGCTTTCTTT. The whole variable domain, remainder taken from reference TRBV15 and TRBJ1-1, is DAMVIQNPRYQVTQFGKPVTLSCSQTLNHNVMYWYQQKSSQAPKLLFHYYDKDFNNEADTPDNFQSRRPNTSFCFLDIRSPGLGDTAMYLCATSSFEGANTEAFFGQGTRLTVV.